This T cell receptor beta chain is drawn from a study of shared clonotypes between healthy human individuals. Every subset's genomic DNA went evenly onto several immunoSEQ plates. Assay: immunoSEQ multiplex PCR; the TCRdb copy retains only in-frame clones and omits some. The data hold about 820,000 clones, with 80% to 95% observed a single time. General study points: Against clonotypes common to all four donors, non-shared ones had lower generation probabilities.

Details on this clone: Its antigen remains unknown.

Positively selected for CCR7, the CD45RO-negative cells used as naive CD8 cells excluded terminally differentiated effector memory CD45RA+ cells. Germline CDR1 reads SGDLS; CDR2 reads YYNGEE. CDR3 length equals 12 residues. V lost 3 bases, J lost 7 bases, and 8 bases lay in between. This receptor was taken from a man between 25 and 39 years old in good health. Input material: naive CD8+ T cells sorted from blood. The chain is built from TRBV9 and TRBJ2-1, with unresolved D. This CDR3 reads CASSAGSNEQFF. The CDR3, as DNA: TGTGCCAGCAGCGCCGGGTCTAATGAGCAGTTCTTC.